The 26 T cell receptor beta chains below come from one sample, sequenced in a study of shared clonotypes between healthy human individuals. The table came from immunoSEQ multiplex PCR; TCRdb's copy has only in-frame clones and leaves some out. The table shows about 2.2 million clones, with 90% to 95% occurring only once. As defined, naive CD8 cells were CD45RO-negative and positively selected for CCR7, with terminally differentiated effector memory CD45RA+ cells excluded. What was sequenced was naive CD8+ T cells from PBMCs. These receptor sequences come from a man aged 18-30 years in good health. Some clones in this sample may be carry-over from other donors' samples.

The gene calls are TRBV9 and TRBJ1-1, with 7 bases fitting TRBD1. The V segment lost 4 bases and the J segment 0 bases; nucleotides outside the gene matches: 12. The germline gives CDR1 SGDLS, CDR2 YYNGEE. This CDR3 comprises 17 residues. The CDR3 loop reads CASSSNPGQRMNTEAFF. CDR3 DNA sequence: TGTGCCAGCAGCTCTAACCCGGGACAGCGCATGAACACTGAAGCTTTCTTT.

The chain has TRBV4-1 and TRBJ1-2; no definite D call. Germline loops: CDR1 MGHRA, CDR2 YSYEKL. The V gene lost 0 bases and the J gene lost 4 bases, with 0 bases spanning the gap. The CDR3 has 11 amino acids. The CDR3 spells CASSQDYGYTF. CDR3 nucleotide sequence: TGCGCCAGCAGCCAAGACTATGGCTACACCTTC.

This clone came up a few times. The rearrangement links TRBV29-1 to TRBJ1-2; D gene unclear. Per the germline V gene, CDR1 is SQVTM and CDR2 is ANQGSEA. The CDR3 sequence is 13 residues long. Trimming shortened V by 5 bases and J by 1 base, and 11 bases separated the two germline ends. CDR3 loop: CSVRTESNYGYTF. The CDR3 DNA reads as TGCAGCGTTCGGACGGAGAGTAACTATGGCTACACCTTC.

The V and J genes are TRBV6-1 and TRBJ2-3, with a tentative D call TRBD1 (5 bases). Deletions cut 4 bases from V and 0 bases from J, with 14 bases between. The V gene's germline CDR1 is MNHNS and CDR2 SASEGT. The CDR3 sequence is 16 residues long. The CDR3 DNA reads as TGTGCCAGCAGTGCCACCAGGGCGGCTAGCACAGATACGCAGTATTTT. Residues: CASSATRAASTDTQYF.

This chain links TRBV5-1 with TRBJ2-7; D possibly corresponds to TRBD2 (6 bases). CDR1 is SGHRS and CDR2 is YFSETQ in the germline V gene. Trimming took 6 bases from V and 2 from J, leaving 15 bases between them. This CDR3 region has 14 residues. DNA for the CDR3: TGCGCCAGCATCGAGGAGGGAGACCCCTACGAGCAGTACTTC. Its protein product is CASIEEGDPYEQYF.

The rearrangement links TRBV28 to TRBJ1-5; no definite D call. This CDR3 comprises 16 residues. Germline V lookup: CDR1 MDHEN, CDR2 SYDVKM. Trimming took 5 bases from V and 2 from J, leaving 16 bases between them. Written as DNA, the CDR3 is TGTGCCAGCAGTCCCTTGAAGAAAGCGGGCAATCAGCCCCAGCATTTT. Amino acid sequence: CASSPLKKAGNQPQHF.

CDR3 amino acids: CASSPGQGSYGYTF. DNA for the CDR3: TGTGCCAGCTCACCGGGACAGGGGAGCTATGGCTACACCTTC. The chain has TRBV18 and TRBJ1-2; 10 bases match TRBD1. This CDR3 is built from 14 residues. J was trimmed by 4 bases and V by 3 bases; bases with no gene match: 2. Germline CDR1 and CDR2: KGHSH and LQKENI.

The count of this clone is one. V usage is TRBV18 and J usage is TRBJ2-3; D is perhaps TRBD1 (7 bases). CDR1 KGHSH and CDR2 LQKENI come from the germline V gene. CDR3 length: 16 amino acids. Trimming took off 2 bases at V and 6 bases at J, with 18 bases between the two ends. The CDR3 reads CASSPRRDSPADTQYF. CDR3 bases: TGTGCCAGCTCACCAAGGCGGGACAGCCCAGCGGATACGCAGTATTTT.

V and J are TRBV2 and TRBJ1-1; the D is unclear. The CDR3 loop spans 15 amino acids. The V and J ends lost 5 bases and 4 bases respectively, with 17 bases between them. Germline lookup yields CDR1 SNHLY and CDR2 FYNNEI. Here the CDR3 reads CASSRTPAEGTEAFF. CDR3 nucleotide sequence: TGTGCCAGCAGTCGGACTCCTGCGGAGGGCACTGAAGCTTTCTTT.

This rearrangement joins TRBV7-9 to TRBJ2-3; 9 bases fit TRBD2. Germline V gene lookup returns CDR1 SEHNR and CDR2 FQNEAQ (reference sequence). V lost 1 base to trimming and J lost 0 bases; unmatched junction nucleotides: 5. CDR3 length equals 17 residues. As DNA, the CDR3 is TGTGCCAGCAGCTTAGGGGTAGCGGGAGAGAGCACAGATACGCAGTATTTT. This codes for CASSLGVAGESTDTQYF.

This sequence joins TRBV4-1 and TRBJ2-2; D possibly corresponds to TRBD2 (5 bases). The CDR3 is 18 amino acids. Germline CDR1 is MGHRA and CDR2 is YSYEKL. V was pared by 4 bases and J by 1 base, with 19 bases between. The DNA of the CDR3 is TGCGCCAGCAGCCGGAAACAGAGGGCGGGCCAGAACACCGGGGAGCTGTTTTTT. Translation: CASSRKQRAGQNTGELFF.

The rearrangement links TRBV10-3 to TRBJ2-3; possibly TRBD2 for D (6 bases). V dropped 1 base and J dropped 2 bases, with 16 bases sitting between them. Looked up from germline, CDR1 is ENHRY and CDR2 is SYGVKD. The CDR3 length is 17 residues. The chain's CDR3 is CAISELPASENTDTQYF. Written as DNA, the CDR3 is TGTGCCATCAGTGAGTTACCCGCTAGCGAGAACACAGATACGCAGTATTTT.

This clone was observed a single time. This chain connects TRBV27 to TRBJ2-7, with D uncertain. With 5 bases removed from V and 3 bases from J, the gap between germline ends came to 8 bases. CDR3 length: 12 residues. Germline V gene sequence: CDR1 MNHEY, CDR2 SMNVEV (reference sequence). The CDR3 DNA follows: TGTGCCAGCAGTGCTAGTCTCTACGAGCAGTACTTC. It encodes CASSASLYEQYF.

Note on this clone: The sample carries other DNA sequences with the same CDR3. The chain couples TRBV11-2 to TRBJ2-7, with 11 nucleotides matching TRBD1. Losses at the gene ends were 5 bases for V and 1 base for J; bases not matched to a gene: 4. This CDR3 comprises 15 residues. Germline CDR1 is SGHAT and CDR2 is FQNNGV. The CDR3 reads CASSLGTGGSYEQYF. CDR3 nucleotides: TGTGCCAGCAGCCTAGGGACAGGGGGTTCCTACGAGCAGTACTTC.

V gene TRBV6-5 combines with J gene TRBJ2-7, with 8 nucleotides matching TRBD2. The CDR3 has 15 amino acids. V gave up 4 bases and J gave up 3 bases; unmatched junction bases: 8. CDR1 and CDR2 from the germline V gene are MNHEY and SVGAGI. The CDR3 sequence is CASSFPGLENYEQYF. The CDR3 DNA sequence: TGTGCCAGCAGTTTCCCGGGACTAGAAAACTACGAGCAGTACTTC.

The chain employs TRBV10-3 and TRBJ2-6; the D is unclear. This CDR3 spans 17 amino acids. Germline CDR1 reads ENHRY; CDR2 reads SYGVKD. Trimming pared 7 bases from V and 0 bases from J, leaving 16 bases between. Here the CDR3 DNA reads TGTGCCATCACTGATAACGTACAGATCTCTGGGGCCAACGTCCTGACTTTC. It codes for CAITDNVQISGANVLTF.

The V gene is TRBV4-2, the J gene TRBJ2-5; D perhaps matches TRBD1 (6 bases). Trimming took off 3 bases at V and 4 bases at J, with 21 bases between the two ends. CDR1 LGHNA and CDR2 YNFKEQ come from the germline V gene. The CDR3 sequence is 17 residues long. The CDR3 spells CASSQDQGGYRAETQYF. DNA of the CDR3: TGTGCCAGCAGCCAGGACCAAGGGGGTTATAGGGCAGAGACCCAGTACTTC.

J is TRBJ2-1 and V is TRBV15; weak D call: TRBD1 (6 bases). There are 17 residues in the CDR3. Trimming shortened V by 1 base and J by 8 bases, and 21 bases separated the two germline ends. Germline V gene data show CDR1 as LNHNV and CDR2 as YYDKDF (reference sequence). In DNA form, the CDR3 reads TGTGCCACCAGCAGAGGCATCACCGGGACATCCGTTTATGAGCAGTTCTTC. Translating it yields CATSRGITGTSVYEQFF.

J is TRBJ2-2 and V is TRBV7-2; 9 positions match TRBD1. This CDR3 spans 19 amino acids. J was trimmed by 4 bases and V by 1 base; bases with no gene match: 13. CDR1 and CDR2 (germline): SGHTA, FQGNSA. CDR3 in DNA: TGTGCCAGCAGCTTAGTCCTCCCCGGGACAGGGAGTAGCACCGGGGAGCTGTTTTTT. Amino acid sequence: CASSLVLPGTGSSTGELFF.

This chain uses TRBV15 with TRBJ2-1; tentatively, D is TRBD1 or TRBD2 (5 bases each). The V gene lost 0 bases and the J gene lost 8 bases, with 17 bases spanning the gap. The CDR3 runs 16 residues. The V gene's germline CDR1 is LNHNV and CDR2 YYDKDF (reference sequence). In DNA, the CDR3 is TGTGCCACCAGCAGAGAGGGGACCGGGACCCCTGATGAGCAGTTCTTC. Amino acids: CATSREGTGTPDEQFF.

The rearrangement joins TRBV19 to TRBJ1-1, with D possibly matching TRBD1 (5 bases). The CDR3 loop spans 14 amino acids. Trimming stripped 3 bases from V and 2 bases from J, with 10 bases between. Germline CDR1 reads LNHDA; CDR2 reads SQIVND (reference sequence). DNA of the CDR3: TGTGCCAGTAGTATGGGGGACGTTAACACTGAAGCTTTCTTT. Residues: CASSMGDVNTEAFF.

The V and J genes are TRBV7-8 and TRBJ2-7; the match to TRBD2 covers 12 bases. The J segment lost 0 bases and the V segment lost 3 bases, leaving 3 bases of the junction unmatched. The CDR3 covers 16 residues. Germline values: CDR1 SGHVS, CDR2 FQNEAQ. The DNA of the CDR3 is TGTGCCAGCAGCTTTTCGGGACTAGCGGGCTCCTACGAGCAGTACTTC. Its protein is CASSFSGLAGSYEQYF.

The chain combines TRBV27 with TRBJ2-7; tentatively, D is TRBD1 (6 bases). CDR3 length equals 14 residues. Germline CDR1 reads MNHEY; CDR2 reads SMNVEV (reference sequence). V lost 6 bases and J 0 bases, leaving 12 bases between the germline ends. The CDR3 DNA reads TGTGCCAGCAGCGCAACAGGGTACTCCTACGAGCAGTACTTC. It translates to CASSATGYSYEQYF.

This chain uses TRBV10-1 with TRBJ2-2; D is perhaps TRBD1 (6 bases). The ends were cut back, 6 bases at V and 0 bases at J, with 14 bases in the middle. Germline values: CDR1 WNHNN, CDR2 SYGVQD (reference sequence). There are 16 residues in the CDR3. In DNA form, the CDR3 reads TGCGCCAGCAGCCCGAAGACAGGCCCGAACACCGGGGAGCTGTTTTTT. Its protein product is CASSPKTGPNTGELFF.

The V call is TRBV10-3, the J call TRBJ1-3; perhaps TRBD1 as D (5 bases). The CDR3 has 17 amino acids. The ends were cut back, 4 bases at V and 0 bases at J, with 16 bases in the middle. Germline CDR1 ENHRY, CDR2 SYGVKD. The CDR3 sequence is CAISAIRDARSGNTIYF. CDR3 coding DNA: TGTGCCATCAGTGCAATACGGGACGCCCGCTCTGGAAACACCATATATTTT.

This sequence joins TRBV5-1 and TRBJ2-2; a weak D match, TRBD1 (5 bases). From germline, CDR1 is SGHRS and CDR2 YFSETQ. V lost 3 bases and J 4 bases, leaving 10 bases between the germline ends. This CDR3 is 14 amino acids long. DNA for the CDR3: TGCGCCAGCAGCTCAGTTGGGGCCACCGGGGAGCTGTTTTTT. Protein product: CASSSVGATGELFF.